What follows are 9 T cell receptor beta chains derived from one specimen sequenced in a study of CXCR3-negative and CXCR3-positive naive CD8 T cells. Study conclusions and caveats: CXCR3-positive naive cells carried more hydrophobic TRB CDR3s than CXCR3-negative naive cells did.

Antigen specificity for these receptors is unknown. The libraries of TRB cDNA were prepared using 5' RACE with UMI labels. TCRdb reanalyzed the 5' RACE reads, giving one entry per CDR3 protein sequence and no DNA. This repertoire includes 120,000 or so distinct CDR3 sequences. Sequencing used naive CXCR3+ CD8+ T cells from blood. Described subset: CD45RO-CCR7+CD27+CD95- naive CD8+ T cells expressing CXCR3 (TNR3+). These receptors were taken from a human donor in good health. Some clones in this sample may be carry-over from other donors' samples.

V and J are TRBV11-3 and TRBJ1-1; checking the TCRdb D call of TRBD1 is not possible without DNA. This CDR3 spans 12 amino acids. Germline V lookup: CDR1 SGHNT, CDR2 YENEEA. CDR3 residues: CASSPPAGEAFF.

This chain joins TRBV29-1 and TRBJ2-1; the TCRdb D gene call, TRBD2, has no DNA to confirm it. CDR1 and CDR2 from the germline V gene are SQVTM and ANQGSEA. The CDR3 is made up of 11 amino acids. CDR3 in amino acids: CSVFLGLEQFF.

The J gene is TRBJ2-3, the V gene TRBV14; the D gene TCRdb calls, TRBD2, cannot be checked with no DNA. Germline values: CDR1 SGHDN, CDR2 FVKESK. The length of the CDR3 is 17 residues. CDR3 amino acids: CASSQVGSGIGADTQYF.

This rearrangement joins TRBV7-3 to TRBJ2-5; TCRdb names TRBD1, which stays unverified in the absence of DNA. The CDR3 runs 14 residues. CDR1 is SGHTA, CDR2 FQGTGA, per germline. CDR3 protein: CASSPLPSTGPQYF.

The CDR3 sequence is CASSPGTGVYNEQFF. The V call is TRBV27, the J call TRBJ2-1; TCRdb selects TRBD1, and the lack of DNA leaves this call unchecked. The CDR3 is 15 amino acids. Looked up from germline, CDR1 is MNHEY and CDR2 is SMNVEV (reference sequence).

The CDR3: CASSQATGFYEQYF. This sequence joins TRBV4-3 and TRBJ2-7; the D gene TCRdb calls, TRBD1, cannot be checked with no DNA. The germline gives CDR1 LGHNA, CDR2 YSLEER. CDR3 size: 14 residues.

The genes are TRBV12-3 or TRBV12-4 and TRBJ1-3; the D gene TCRdb calls, TRBD1, cannot be checked with no DNA. This CDR3 comprises 16 residues. The CDR3: CASSPWDSYSGNTIYF.

J is TRBJ2-7 and V is TRBV29-1. The germline V gene encodes CDR1 SQVTM and CDR2 ANQGSEA. This CDR3 comprises 14 residues. CDR3 residues: CSVEGPTTSYEQYF.

The chain links TRBV4-3 to TRBJ1-2. CDR1 and CDR2 from the germline V gene are LGHNA and YSLEER. This CDR3 region has 14 residues. The CDR3 loop reads CASSSDTGLGGYTF.